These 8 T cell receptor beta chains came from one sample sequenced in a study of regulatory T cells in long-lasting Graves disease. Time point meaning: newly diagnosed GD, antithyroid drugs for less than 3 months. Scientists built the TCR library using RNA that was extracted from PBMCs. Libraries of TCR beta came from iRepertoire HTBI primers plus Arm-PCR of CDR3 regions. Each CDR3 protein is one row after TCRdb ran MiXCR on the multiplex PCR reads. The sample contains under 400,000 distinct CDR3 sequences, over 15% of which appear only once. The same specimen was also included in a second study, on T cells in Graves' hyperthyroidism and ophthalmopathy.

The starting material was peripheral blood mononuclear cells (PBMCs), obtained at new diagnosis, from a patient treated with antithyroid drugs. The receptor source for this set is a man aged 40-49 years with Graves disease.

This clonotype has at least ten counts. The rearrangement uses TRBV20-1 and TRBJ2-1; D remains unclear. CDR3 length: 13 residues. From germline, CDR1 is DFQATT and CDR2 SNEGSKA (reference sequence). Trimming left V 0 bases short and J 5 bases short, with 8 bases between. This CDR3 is CSARDRRDNEQFF. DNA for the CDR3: TGCAGTGCTAGAGATAGGAGAGACAATGAGCAGTTCTTC.

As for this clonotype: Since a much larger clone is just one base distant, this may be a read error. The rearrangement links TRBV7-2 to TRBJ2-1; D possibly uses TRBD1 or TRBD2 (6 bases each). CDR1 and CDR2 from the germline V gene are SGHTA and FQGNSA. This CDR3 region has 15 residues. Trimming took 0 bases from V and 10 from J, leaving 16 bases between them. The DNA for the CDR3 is TGTGCCAGCAGCTTAGCGTACGGGGGCGGTTACGAGCAGTTCTTC. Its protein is CASSLAYGGGYEQFF.

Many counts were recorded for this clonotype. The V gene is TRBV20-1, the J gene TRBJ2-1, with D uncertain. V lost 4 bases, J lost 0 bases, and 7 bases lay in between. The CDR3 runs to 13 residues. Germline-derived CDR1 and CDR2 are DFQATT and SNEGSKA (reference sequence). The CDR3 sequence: CSAISSSYNEQFF. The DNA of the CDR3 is TGCAGTGCTATCTCGAGCTCCTACAATGAGCAGTTCTTC.

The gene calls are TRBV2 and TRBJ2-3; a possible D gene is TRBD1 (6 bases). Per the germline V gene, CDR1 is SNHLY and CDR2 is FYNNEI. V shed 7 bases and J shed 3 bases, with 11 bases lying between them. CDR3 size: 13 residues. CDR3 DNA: TGTGCCAGCACAGAACAGGGTACAGATACGCAGTATTTT. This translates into CASTEQGTDTQYF.

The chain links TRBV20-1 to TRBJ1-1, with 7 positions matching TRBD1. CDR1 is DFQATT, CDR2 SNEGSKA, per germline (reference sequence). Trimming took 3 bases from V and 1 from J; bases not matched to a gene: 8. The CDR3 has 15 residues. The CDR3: CSASQTWDRNTEAFF. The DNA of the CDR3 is TGCAGTGCTAGCCAAACCTGGGACAGGAACACTGAAGCTTTCTTT.

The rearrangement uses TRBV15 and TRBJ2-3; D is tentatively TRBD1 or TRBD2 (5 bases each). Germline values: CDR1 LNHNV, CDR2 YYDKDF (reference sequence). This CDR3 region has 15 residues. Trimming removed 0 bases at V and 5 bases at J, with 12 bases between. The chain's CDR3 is CATSREGRAGDTQYF. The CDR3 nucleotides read TGTGCCACCAGCAGAGAAGGCAGGGCGGGAGATACGCAGTATTTT.

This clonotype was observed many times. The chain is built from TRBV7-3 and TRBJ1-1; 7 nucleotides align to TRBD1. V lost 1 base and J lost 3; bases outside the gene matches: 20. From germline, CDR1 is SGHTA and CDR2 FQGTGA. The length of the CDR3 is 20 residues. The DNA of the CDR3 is TGTGCCAGCAGCTTAAAAGTGGCAAGGGACAGCGATCGCCCCCACACTGAAGCTTTCTTT. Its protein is CASSLKVARDSDRPHTEAFF.

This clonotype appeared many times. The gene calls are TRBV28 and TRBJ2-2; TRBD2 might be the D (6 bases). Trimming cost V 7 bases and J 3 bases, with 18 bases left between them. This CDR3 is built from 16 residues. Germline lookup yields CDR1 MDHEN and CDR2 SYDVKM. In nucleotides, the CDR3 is TGTGCCAGCACCCATGCCGGGACTCGGTACACCGGGGAGCTGTTTTTT. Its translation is CASTHAGTRYTGELFF.